This record concerns one T cell receptor (beta chain) sequence. Germline V lookup: CDR1 ENHRY, CDR2 SYGVKD. The CDR3 consists of 15 residues. The germline V and J ends were trimmed by 6 bases and 8 bases, with 20 bases remaining between them. These data belong to a study of blood T cell repertoires in COVID-19. Study in general: Sample material is recorded as cDNA or gDNA derived from T cells, B-cell-depleted T cells, or PBMCs.

Authors' processing steps: Amplification with reference gene primers provided the estimates of nucleated cell counts. The method was immunoSEQ multiplex PCR; TCRdb's version includes in-frame clones alone and lacks a portion of them. V and J calls plus clone size are reproduced from that table; the DNA served to infer D and trimming. The sample yields under 300,000 clones, approximately 82% seen once. V gene TRBV10-3 combines with J gene TRBJ1-3; D is perhaps TRBD1 (6 bases). The specimen sequenced was peripheral blood. The TCR comes from a woman aged 18 to 35 with acute or convalescent COVID-19. CDR3 nucleotides: TGTGCCATCAGGAGTGGCGGACAGTCTCAAGACACCATATATTTT. Amino acid sequence: CAIRSGGQSQDTIYF.